The TCR beta chain under discussion was sequenced for a study of shared clonotypes between healthy human individuals. Study-wide background: The donor pool was made up of a couple of women and a few men aged 18 to 49.

Each cell subset's genomic DNA was divided evenly among several immunoSEQ plates. Methods used by the authors: From ImmunoSEQ came sequences covering only the junction and carrying no quality scores, so filtering differed. Profiled with immunoSEQ multiplex PCR; TCRdb holds only in-frame clones, not every one. That table is the source of V, J and clone size, and D and trimming were worked out from the DNA. The table has 470,000 or so clones, about 85% seen once; the top ten hold over 9.5%. Among the donors, all were Caucasian adults who lived in Nashville, Tennessee. Germline V gene data show CDR1 as MDHEN and CDR2 as SYDVKM. The CDR3 sequence is 16 residues long. Trimming at V came to 6 bases and at J to 4 bases, leaving 11 bases not matched to a gene.

The TCR was taken from a woman aged 40-49 years in good health. Some clones in this sample may be carry-over from other donors' samples. V is TRBV28 and J is TRBJ1-1; TRBD1 matches 10 bases. Material: PBMCs. The CDR3 loop reads CASRPDRGRGFTEAFF. CDR3 DNA: TGTGCCAGCAGGCCCGACAGGGGGCGGGGTTTCACTGAAGCTTTCTTT.